The 18 T cell receptor beta chains presented below share a single source sample, sequenced in a study of Graves' ophthalmopathy and Graves' hyperthyroidism. Amplification of TCR beta CDR3 regions used RNA transcripts. Following a first-round RT-PCR that used HTBI primers, a second-round multiplex PCR was carried out. One entry per CDR3 protein results from TCRdb running MiXCR on the multiplex PCR reads. The table has about 480,000 distinct CDR3 sequences, roughly an eighth seen once; the top ten hold around 9.8%. Material: blood. These receptors came from a woman aged 25 to 45 with Graves' ophthalmopathy.

This clonotype occurred many times. This chain joins TRBV4-1 and TRBJ1-6; 8 bases align to TRBD1. The ends lost 0 bases at V and 9 bases at J; junction bases unmatched: 10. The CDR3 is 17 residues long. The germline V gene has CDR1 MGHRA and CDR2 YSYEKL. This CDR3 is CASSQEMPGTGGSPLHF. In nucleotides, the CDR3 is TGCGCCAGCAGCCAAGAAATGCCTGGGACAGGCGGTTCACCCCTCCACTTT.

Comment on this clonotype: A much more abundant neighbour one base away suggests this may be a read error. V is TRBV12-3 or TRBV12-4 and J is TRBJ1-5, with D possibly TRBD1 on 5 matching bases. This CDR3 has 12 residues. The CDR3 loop reads CSSSPGGGPQHF. For the CDR3, the DNA is TGTTCCAGCAGCCCTGGGGGGGGGCCCCAGCATTTT.

This clonotype was recorded at least ten times. This chain joins TRBV2 and TRBJ1-1; a weak D match, TRBD1 (5 bases). This CDR3 is 12 amino acids long. The V and J ends lost 9 bases and 1 base respectively, with 9 bases between them. Per the germline V gene, CDR1 is SNHLY and CDR2 is FYNNEI. The DNA of the CDR3 is TGTGCCAGTTTACAGGCGAACACTGAAGCTTTCTTT. Translation: CASLQANTEAFF.

This clonotype showed up just a few times. The junction differs from germline at one of its ends, possibly a read error. The V gene is TRBV4-1, the J gene TRBJ2-5, with TRBD1 as a possible D gene (5 bases). The CDR3 is 17 amino acids. Per the germline V gene, CDR1 is MGHRA and CDR2 is YSYEKL. The CDR3 spells CASSQRWGLNYQETQYF. The DNA for the CDR3 is TGCGCCAGCAGCCAAAGATGGGGCTTAAATTATCAAGAGACTCAGTACTTC.

In its sample, this clonotype was seen a few times. The rearrangement links TRBV4-1 to TRBJ2-7, with TRBD1 matching 7 bases. Per germline, CDR1 MGHRA and CDR2 YSYEKL. The CDR3 runs 15 residues. V shed 4 bases and J 4 bases; nucleotides not matched to a gene: 10. Here the CDR3 reads CASSRNRDSTYEQYF. Here the CDR3 DNA reads TGCGCCAGCAGCCGTAACCGGGACAGTACTTACGAGCAGTACTTC.

This clonotype was recorded many times. The CDR3 sequence is CASSKASSYGYTF. CDR3 bases: TGTGCCAGCAGCAAGGCGTCGAGCTATGGCTACACCTTC. This chain links TRBV12-3 or TRBV12-4 with TRBJ1-2, with D hard to call. This CDR3 has 13 residues. Deletions cut 6 bases from V and 4 bases from J, with 12 bases between.

This clonotype was observed many times. J is TRBJ1-6 and V is TRBV3-1, with D hard to call. Germline loops: CDR1 LGHDT, CDR2 YNNKEL (reference sequence). V lost 0 bases and J lost 8, with 5 bases in between. The CDR3 has 13 residues. Here the CDR3 reads CASSQELDSPLHF. CDR3 in DNA: TGTGCCAGCAGCCAAGAGTTGGATTCACCCCTCCACTTT.

This clonotype was found many times. CDR3 amino acids: CASSRTGGEGTEAFF. The CDR3 nucleotides are TGTGCCAGCAGCCGAACAGGGGGCGAAGGCACTGAAGCTTTCTTT. This chain uses TRBV7-9 with TRBJ1-1; 9 nucleotides match TRBD1. Looked up from germline, CDR1 is SEHNR and CDR2 is FQNEAQ (reference sequence). This CDR3 comprises 15 residues. Losses at the gene ends were 5 bases for V and 4 bases for J; bases not matched to a gene: 8.

This clonotype has more than one count but fewer than ten. The chain recombines TRBV7-8 with TRBJ2-7; weak D call: TRBD1 (5 bases). V was clipped by 4 bases and J by 6 bases, with 19 bases between them. The CDR3 consists of 15 residues. Germline lookup yields CDR1 SGHVS and CDR2 FQNEAQ. Written as DNA, the CDR3 is TGTGCCAGCAGCTCCTCTCCTACAGGCAGTAGCGAGCAGTACTTC. It encodes CASSSSPTGSSEQYF.

The table lists this clonotype with many counts. This rearrangement joins TRBV12-3 or TRBV12-4 to TRBJ1-5; a weak D match, TRBD1 (5 bases). This CDR3 comprises 12 residues. V was clipped by 7 bases and J by 7 bases, with 11 bases between them. The CDR3 DNA sequence: TGTGCCAGCACCTCAGGGAGCCAGCCCCAGCATTTT. Translated, it gives CASTSGSQPQHF.

This clonotype has just a few counts. This rearrangement joins TRBV14 to TRBJ2-2; D possibly corresponds to TRBD2 (5 bases). V dropped 1 base and J dropped 1 base, with 10 bases sitting between them. CDR3 size: 16 residues. From germline, CDR1 is SGHDN and CDR2 FVKESK. CDR3 amino acids: CASSQGGSWNTGELFF. Here the CDR3 DNA reads TGTGCCAGCAGCCAAGGAGGGTCTTGGAACACCGGGGAGCTGTTTTTT.

This clonotype was detected many times. The chain employs TRBV29-1 and TRBJ1-1; 7 nucleotides agree with TRBD1. The germline gives CDR1 SQVTM, CDR2 ANQGSEA. The junction had 3 bases not matched to a gene; V was cut back by 4 bases and J by 4 bases. This CDR3 is 12 amino acids long. The CDR3 sequence: CSVVPGGTEAFF. The CDR3 DNA reads TGCAGCGTTGTTCCAGGGGGCACTGAAGCTTTCTTT.

This clonotype was recorded a few times. This chain connects TRBV20-1 to TRBJ2-5, with TRBD1 matching 10 bases. Germline CDR1 and CDR2: DFQATT and SNEGSKA (reference sequence). J gave up 4 bases and V 1 base, and 6 bases lay outside the gene matches. This CDR3 contains 15 residues. The CDR3 bases are TGCAGTGCTAGAGCATCCGACAGGGGGCGAGAGACCCAGTACTTC. This translates into CSARASDRGRETQYF.

Many counts were recorded for this clonotype. The chain links TRBV15 to TRBJ2-5; a possible D gene is TRBD2 (6 bases). This CDR3 has 14 amino acids. Trimming stripped 3 bases from V and 4 bases from J, with 12 bases between. Germline-derived CDR1 and CDR2 are LNHNV and YYDKDF (reference sequence). The CDR3 bases are TGTGCCACCAGCAGCCCGGGGGACGGAGAGACCCAGTACTTC. This translates into CATSSPGDGETQYF.

Many counts were recorded for this clonotype. The chain carries TRBV6-1 and TRBJ1-5; no clear D gene. The CDR3 covers 14 residues. Looked up from germline, CDR1 is MNHNS and CDR2 is SASEGT. V dropped 6 bases and J dropped 5 bases, with 14 bases sitting between them. The chain's CDR3 is CASSRTAEDQPQHF. The CDR3 DNA is TGTGCCAGCAGCCGGACCGCCGAGGATCAGCCCCAGCATTTT.

This clonotype has more than one count but fewer than ten. The rearrangement joins TRBV6-5 to TRBJ1-1; the D gene is possibly TRBD1 (6 bases). The germline V and J ends were trimmed by 4 bases and 5 bases, with 14 bases remaining between them. CDR3 length: 14 residues. Germline-derived CDR1 and CDR2 are MNHEY and SVGAGI. CDR3 DNA: TGTGCCAGCAGTTCCAGTTCTGACAGGACTGAAGCTTTCTTT. Translating it yields CASSSSSDRTEAFF.

At least ten counts were recorded for this clonotype. The genes are TRBV12-3 or TRBV12-4 and TRBJ1-6, with TRBD1 matching over 7 bases. V shed 3 bases and J 11 bases; nucleotides not matched to a gene: 13. The CDR3 covers 16 residues. CDR3 sequence: CASSFDGIAGGAPLHF. In nucleotides, the CDR3 is TGTGCCAGCAGTTTCGACGGGATTGCAGGGGGTGCACCCCTCCACTTT.

This clonotype was seen repeatedly, ten times or more. This rearrangement joins TRBV6-1 to TRBJ2-2; D assignment may be TRBD1 or TRBD2 (7 bases each). Germline-derived CDR1 and CDR2 are MNHNS and SASEGT. The CDR3 is made up of 16 amino acids. V was trimmed by 5 bases and J by 2 bases, leaving 15 bases between them. CDR3 in amino acids: CASSIGRGRNTGELFF. In DNA form, the CDR3 reads TGTGCCAGCAGTATTGGGAGGGGGCGAAACACCGGGGAGCTGTTTTTT.